This section outlines one T cell receptor beta chain sequence together with its context. The specificity of this receptor is unknown. Per-base quality was not reported, and no clone a single base away is much larger than it. Libraries were built with the immunoSEQ multiplex PCR assay. TCRdb took this table from immuneACCESS and kept in-frame rearrangements with V and J called. Such tables lack part of the clones; where checked against another copy, unresolved V genes explain under half of the gap, and the rest is unexplained. The sample table contains 71,000 or so clones; only one count was recorded for around nine tenths of them. Roughly 1.2% of the sample goes to the ten largest clones. The sample originates from a study of T cell changes during pregnancy in multiple sclerosis (dated by TCRdb to between 2017 and 2020). For the study in its entirety: In women with multiple sclerosis, the researchers looked at how the T cell repertoire shifted as pregnancy progressed.

This sequence originates from a female donor with multiple sclerosis, enrolled in a pregnancy study. Sequences were derived from peripheral blood, sampled in the third trimester of pregnancy.

The CDR3 sequence is CASSTGVTSGSREQYF. The bases read TGTGCCAGCAGCACAGGGGTGACTAGCGGGAGTCGCGAGCAGTACTTC. The V and J genes are TRBV9 and TRBJ2-7, and TRBD2 matches 12 of the central bases. V is pruned by 4 bases and J by 6 bases, leaving 11 bases of the junction without a gene match. Looking up the germline V gene yields CDR1 SGDLS and CDR2 YYNGEE. The CDR3 starts with the cysteine, ends with the phenylalanine, and has 16 residues. CDR3 DNA is the only sequence kept; it has 48 bases, read in frame from the first base. When the CDR3 is completed using the reference TRBV9 and TRBJ2-7 genes on either side, the full variable domain is DSGVTQTPKHLITATGQRVTLRCSPRSGDLSVYWYQQSLDQGLQFLIQYYNGEERAKGNILERFSAQQFPDLHSELNLSSLELGDSALYFCASSTGVTSGSREQYFGPGTRLTVT.